The rows below give T cell receptor beta chains drawn from one sample of a study of OX40 agonist ivuxolimab in advanced cancers. Here immunoSEQ multiplex PCR was the method, and the copy in TCRdb shows in-frame clones only, minus some. This sample has some 40,000 clones, with roughly 90% found just once. The material was CD4+ or CD8+ T cells sorted from blood, obtained in a trial of the OX40 agonist ivuxolimab. These receptors were taken from an adult with an advanced solid tumor such as melanoma, head and neck, liver or kidney cancer. CDR3s include the opening cysteine and the closing phenylalanine or tryptophan. Fields, in order: J gene, V gene, clone size, D gene, CDR3 protein, CDR3 DNA. A D gene is named only where the DNA matches it firmly. Not every row has a clone size; where given, it reads once, few, many or a size class.

>TRBJ2-1|TRBV21-1|once|.
CASSTRQFF
TGTGCCAGCAGCACCCGACAGTTCTTC
>TRBJ2-7|TRBV9|once|.
CASSPHSSSAEQYF
TGTGCCAGCAGCCCCCACTCCAGTAGTGCCGAGCAGTACTTC
>TRBJ1-1|TRBV11-2|.|.
CASSLSGRMNTEAFF
TGTGCCAGCAGCTTATCGGGACGGATGAACACTGAAGCTTTCTTT
>TRBJ2-1|TRBV20-1|.|.
CSVGRNEQFF
TGCAGTGTTGGCCGCAATGAGCAGTTCTTC
>TRBJ1-2|TRBV19|once|TRBD1
CASSTSTGDYGYTF
TGTGCCAGTAGTACCTCGACAGGGGACTATGGCTACACCTTC
>TRBJ2-1|TRBV6-1|.|TRBD2
CASSEDGPAGRAYNEQFF
TGTGCCAGCAGTGAAGATGGACCTGCCGGGAGGGCCTACAATGAGCAGTTCTTC
>TRBJ2-1|TRBV13|.|.
CASRQGGSSYNEQFF
TGTGCCAGCAGACAAGGGGGGAGCTCCTACAATGAGCAGTTCTTC
>TRBJ1-1|TRBV5-1|.|TRBD1
CASSSDRGPMNTEAFF
TGCGCCAGCAGCTCTGACAGGGGACCAATGAACACTGAAGCTTTCTTT
>TRBJ2-7|TRBV27|.|TRBD2
CASSLDSGSSSYEQYF
TGTGCCAGCAGTTTAGATAGCGGGAGCAGCTCCTACGAGCAGTACTTC
>TRBJ2-7|TRBV7-2|.|.
CASSRERDEQYF
TGTGCCAGCAGCCGGGAGAGGGACGAGCAGTACTTC
>TRBJ2-3|TRBV7-9|.|.
CASSPPGDTDTQYF
TGTGCCAGCAGCCCCCCGGGGGACACAGATACGCAGTATTTT
>TRBJ2-7|TRBV5-8|.|.
CASSPRGRGSYEQYF
TGTGCCAGCAGTCCCCGGGGGCGCGGATCCTACGAGCAGTACTTC
>TRBJ1-1|TRBV7-9|.|.
CASSGSRDTEAFF
TGTGCCAGCAGCGGGTCGCGAGACACTGAAGCTTTCTTT
>TRBJ2-2|TRBV27|once|.
CASSLSFNLGTGELFF
TGTGCCAGCAGTTTATCGTTCAATCTCGGCACCGGGGAGCTGTTTTTT
>TRBJ2-7|TRBV19|.|TRBD2
CASSMVLAGVYEQYF
TGTGCCAGTAGTATGGTTCTAGCGGGAGTTTACGAGCAGTACTTC
>TRBJ2-1|TRBV29-1|once|TRBD2
CSVSSASGRREQFF
TGCAGCGTTAGTTCTGCTAGCGGACGGAGGGAGCAGTTCTTC
>TRBJ2-7|TRBV28|.|.
CASSSGGLTSPEQYF
TGTGCCAGCAGTTCCGGGGGCCTAACCTCCCCCGAGCAGTACTTC
>TRBJ2-1|TRBV6-6|.|.
CASSTTSTNEQFF
TGTGCCAGCAGCACCACTAGCACAAATGAGCAGTTCTTC
>TRBJ1-1|TRBV6-1|.|.
CASSTGGSFEAFF
TGTGCCAGCAGTACCGGGGGATCATTTGAAGCTTTCTTT
>TRBJ1-1|TRBV27|.|.
CASSPGPLRSEAFF
TGTGCCAGCAGTCCAGGACCCCTGCGATCCGAAGCTTTCTTT
>TRBJ2-7|TRBV7-2|.|.
CASSFGGSYEQYF
TGTGCCAGCAGCTTCGGGGGCTCCTACGAGCAGTACTTC
>TRBJ2-1|TRBV2|.|TRBD2
CASSEPTRDYYHNEQFF
TGTGCCAGCAGTGAACCAACCCGGGACTATTACCACAATGAGCAGTTCTTC
>TRBJ2-1|TRBV6-4|.|.
CASSDGPYNEQFF
TGTGCCAGCAGTGACGGGCCTTACAATGAGCAGTTCTTC
>TRBJ2-5|TRBV2|.|.
CTYTGLDEETQYF
TGTACCTACACAGGGCTAGATGAAGAGACCCAGTACTTC
>TRBJ1-3|TRBV2|.|.
CASSDAPGEGNTIYF
TGTGCCAGCAGTGATGCCCCGGGAGAGGGAAACACCATATATTTT
>TRBJ2-2|TRBV7-6|once|TRBD2
CASSPTSGYTGELFF
TGTGCCAGCAGCCCCACTAGCGGTTACACCGGGGAGCTGTTTTTT
>TRBJ2-7|TRBV19|.|.
CASSEVGDLESYEQYF
TGTGCCAGTAGCGAGGTAGGGGACTTGGAATCCTACGAGCAGTACTTC
>TRBJ2-1|TRBV11-1|.|.
CASSLAPSIPHNEQFF
TGTGCCAGCAGCTTAGCCCCCAGCATTCCTCACAATGAGCAGTTCTTC
>TRBJ2-1|TRBV27|.|.
CASSLSEGAYNEQFF
TGTGCCAGCAGTTTATCCGAGGGGGCCTACAATGAGCAGTTCTTC
>TRBJ2-7|TRBV19|.|TRBD1
CASSMGTGGSYEQYF
TGTGCCAGTAGTATGGGGACAGGGGGATCCTACGAGCAGTACTTC
>TRBJ2-1|TRBV5-1|.|.
CASSLVGYNEQFF
TGCGCCAGCAGCTTGGTTGGTTACAATGAGCAGTTCTTC
>TRBJ2-1|TRBV27|.|TRBD2
CASSHGLAGLGEQFF
TGTGCCAGCAGTCACGGACTAGCGGGTCTTGGTGAGCAGTTCTTC
>TRBJ2-7|TRBV15|.|.
CATSGDIYYEQYF
TGTGCCACCAGCGGGGACATTTACTACGAGCAGTACTTC
>TRBJ2-7|TRBV5-1|.|TRBD2
CASSSGLAGLGYEQYF
TGCGCCAGCAGCTCGGGACTAGCGGGCCTGGGCTACGAGCAGTACTTC
>TRBJ2-1|TRBV7-2|few|.
CASSLALSSYNEQFF
TGTGCCAGCAGCTTGGCCTTAAGCTCCTACAATGAGCAGTTCTTC
>TRBJ1-3|TRBV6-1|.|.
CASSDPPVWGSGNTIYF
TGTGCCAGCAGTGATCCCCCCGTGTGGGGGTCCGGAAACACCATATATTTT
>TRBJ2-3|TRBV2|.|.
CASNPQSGTDTQYF
TGTGCCAGCAACCCCCAGAGTGGCACAGATACGCAGTATTTT
>TRBJ2-7|TRBV18|medium-sized|.
CASSPIYKTDLYEQYF
TGTGCCAGCTCACCGATTTATAAGACAGACCTTTACGAGCAGTACTTC
>TRBJ2-2|TRBV4-2|once|TRBD2
CASSQLAGDTGELFF
TGTGCCAGCAGCCAACTAGCGGGAGACACCGGGGAGCTGTTTTTT
>TRBJ1-1|TRBV19|.|TRBD1
CASTLGQPNTEAFF
TGTGCCAGTACTCTGGGACAGCCGAACACTGAAGCTTTCTTT
>TRBJ2-2|TRBV14|.|.
CASSQLTGTGELFF
TGTGCCAGCAGCCAACTTACAGGGACCGGGGAGCTGTTTTTT
>TRBJ1-2|TRBV19|.|.
CASSPTLFASYGYTF
TGTGCCAGTAGTCCGACCCTTTTCGCCAGCTATGGCTACACCTTC
>TRBJ1-4|TRBV4-2|.|.
CASSQDYRAFNEKLFF
TGTGCCAGCAGCCAAGATTATCGGGCTTTTAATGAAAAACTGTTTTTT
>TRBJ1-5|TRBV19|.|.
CASSIASGIYNQPQHF
TGTGCCAGTAGTATAGCAAGTGGGATTTACAATCAGCCCCAGCATTTT
>TRBJ1-2|TRBV28|once|.
CASGWTDLYGYTF
TGTGCCAGCGGTTGGACAGACCTTTATGGCTACACCTTC